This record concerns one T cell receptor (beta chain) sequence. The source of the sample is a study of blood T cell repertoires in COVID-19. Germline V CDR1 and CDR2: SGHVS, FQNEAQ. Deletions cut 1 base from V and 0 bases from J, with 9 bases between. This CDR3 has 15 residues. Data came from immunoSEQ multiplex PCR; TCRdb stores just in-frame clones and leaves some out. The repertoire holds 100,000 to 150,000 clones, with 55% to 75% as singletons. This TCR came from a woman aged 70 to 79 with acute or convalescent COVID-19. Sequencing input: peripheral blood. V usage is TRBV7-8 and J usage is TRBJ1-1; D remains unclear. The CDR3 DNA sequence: TGTGCCAGCAGCTTAGGCGAGGTTGTGAACACTGAAGCTTTCTTT. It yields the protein CASSLGEVVNTEAFF. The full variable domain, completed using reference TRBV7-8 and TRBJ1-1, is GAGVSQSPRYKVAKRGQDVALRCDPISGHVSLFWYQQALGQGPEFLTYFQNEAQLDKSGLPSDRFFAERPEGSVSTLKIQRTQQEDSAVYLCASSLGEVVNTEAFFGQGTRLTVV.